The text below deals with one TCR beta chain. This sample is part of a study of cytomegalovirus exposure and HLA in healthy donors. A multiplex PCR was run with 60 Vbeta primers and 13 Jbeta primers. Some clones are missing from TCRdb's copy, which holds only in-frame ones; the method was immunoSEQ multiplex PCR. Altogether some 130,000 clones are present, about 76% being singletons, with the ten largest covering about 0.7%. Germline loops: CDR1 SGDLS, CDR2 YYNGEE. The CDR3 runs to 14 residues. Between the trimmed V and J ends, which lost 1 base and 4 bases, there was a span of 10 bases. This clonotype was sampled from a man aged 18 to 30 in good health and CMV-seronegative. Sequenced: PBMCs. The chain has TRBV9 and TRBJ2-3, with D tentatively TRBD1 (5 bases). The CDR3 is CASSVFQGSDTQYF. CDR3 sequence (DNA): TGTGCCAGCAGCGTATTTCAGGGTTCAGATACGCAGTATTTT.